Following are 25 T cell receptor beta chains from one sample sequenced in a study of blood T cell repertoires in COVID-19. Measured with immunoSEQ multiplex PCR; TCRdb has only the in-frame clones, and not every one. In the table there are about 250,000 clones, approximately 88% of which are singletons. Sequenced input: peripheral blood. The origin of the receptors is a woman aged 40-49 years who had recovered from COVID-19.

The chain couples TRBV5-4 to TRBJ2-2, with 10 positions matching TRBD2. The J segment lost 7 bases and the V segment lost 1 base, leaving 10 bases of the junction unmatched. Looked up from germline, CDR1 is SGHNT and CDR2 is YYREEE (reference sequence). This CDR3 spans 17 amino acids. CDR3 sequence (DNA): TGTGCCAGCAGCTTGCCGTCTAGCGGGAGTGTAAGCGGGGAGCTGTTTTTT. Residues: CASSLPSSGSVSGELFF.

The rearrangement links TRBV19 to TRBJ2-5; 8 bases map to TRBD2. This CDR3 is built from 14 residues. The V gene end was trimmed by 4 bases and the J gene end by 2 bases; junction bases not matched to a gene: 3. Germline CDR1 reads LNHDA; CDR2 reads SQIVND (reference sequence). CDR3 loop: CASSNRGGQETQYF. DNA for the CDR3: TGTGCCAGTAGTAATCGGGGGGGACAAGAGACCCAGTACTTC.

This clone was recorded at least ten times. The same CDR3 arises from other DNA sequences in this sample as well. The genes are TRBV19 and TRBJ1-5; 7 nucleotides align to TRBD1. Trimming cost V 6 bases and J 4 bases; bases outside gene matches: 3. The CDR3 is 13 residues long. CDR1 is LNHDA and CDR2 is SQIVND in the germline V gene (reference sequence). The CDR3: CASSPGGNQPQHF. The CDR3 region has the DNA TGTGCCAGTAGCCCAGGGGGGAATCAGCCCCAGCATTTT.

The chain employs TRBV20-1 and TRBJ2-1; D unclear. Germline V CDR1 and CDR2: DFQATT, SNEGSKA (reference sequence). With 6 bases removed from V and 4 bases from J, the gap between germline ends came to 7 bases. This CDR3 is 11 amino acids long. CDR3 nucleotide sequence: TGCAGTGCGGAGTGGTACAATGAGCAGTTCTTC. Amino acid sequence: CSAEWYNEQFF.

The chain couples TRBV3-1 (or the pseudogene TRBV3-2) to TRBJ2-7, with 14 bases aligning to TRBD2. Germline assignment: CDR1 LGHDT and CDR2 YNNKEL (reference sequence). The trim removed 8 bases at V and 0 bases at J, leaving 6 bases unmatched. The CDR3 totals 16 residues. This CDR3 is CASSRLAGGISYEQYF. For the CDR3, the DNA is TGTGCCAGCTCGAGACTAGCGGGAGGGATCTCCTACGAGCAGTACTTC.

The CDR3 coding sequence is TGTGCCACCAGCAGGCAACTAGCGGGAGGGACCGAGCAGTACTTC. Translating gives CATSRQLAGGTEQYF. This chain joins TRBV15 and TRBJ2-7, with 13 nucleotides matching TRBD2. V shed 3 bases, J shed 6 bases, and the junction held 5 bases outside the gene matches. Germline V gives CDR1 LNHNV, CDR2 YYDKDF (reference sequence). CDR3 length: 15 amino acids. The full variable domain, completed using reference TRBV15 and TRBJ2-7, is DAMVIQNPRYQVTQFGKPVTLSCSQTLNHNVMYWYQQKSSQAPKLLFHYYDKDFNNEADTPDNFQSRRPNTSFCFLDIRSPGLGDTAMYLCATSRQLAGGTEQYFGPGTRLTVT.

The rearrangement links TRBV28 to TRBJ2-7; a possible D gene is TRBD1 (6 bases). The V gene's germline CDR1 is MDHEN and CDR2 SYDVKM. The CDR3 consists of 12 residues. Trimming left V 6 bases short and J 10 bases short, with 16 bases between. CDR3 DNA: TGTGCCAGCAGGCTAAAAAACAGGGTCCAGTACTTC. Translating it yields CASRLKNRVQYF.

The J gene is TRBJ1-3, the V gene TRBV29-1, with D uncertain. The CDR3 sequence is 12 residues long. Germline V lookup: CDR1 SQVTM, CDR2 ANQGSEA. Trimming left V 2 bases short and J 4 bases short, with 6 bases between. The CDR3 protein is CSVEIGGNTIYF. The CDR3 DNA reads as TGCAGCGTTGAAATCGGGGGAAACACCATATATTTT. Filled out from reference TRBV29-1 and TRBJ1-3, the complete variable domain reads SAVISQKPSRDICQRGTSLTIQCQVDSQVTMMFWYRQQPGQSLTLIATANQGSEATYESGFVIDKFPISRPNLTFSTLTVSNMSPEDSSIYLCSVEIGGNTIYFGEGSWLTVV.

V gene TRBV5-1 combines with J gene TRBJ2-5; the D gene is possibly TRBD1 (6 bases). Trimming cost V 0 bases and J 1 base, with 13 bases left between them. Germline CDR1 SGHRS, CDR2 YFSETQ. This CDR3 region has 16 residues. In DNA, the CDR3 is TGCGCCAGCAGCTTGGCTAGGGGGAGCGGCCAAGAGACCCAGTACTTC. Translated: CASSLARGSGQETQYF.

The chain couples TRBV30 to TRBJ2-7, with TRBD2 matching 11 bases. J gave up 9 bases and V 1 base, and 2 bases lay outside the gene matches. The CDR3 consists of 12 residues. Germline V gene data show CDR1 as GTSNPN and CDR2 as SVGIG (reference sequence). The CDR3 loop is CAWSAGTSGQYF. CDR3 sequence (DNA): TGTGCCTGGAGTGCAGGGACTAGCGGGCAGTACTTC. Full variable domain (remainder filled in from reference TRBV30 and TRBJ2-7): SQTIHQWPATLVQPVGSPLSLECTVEGTSNPNLYWYRQAAGRGLQLLFYSVGIGQISSEVPQNLSASRPQDRQFILSSKKLLLSDSGFYLCAWSAGTSGQYFGPGTRLTVT.

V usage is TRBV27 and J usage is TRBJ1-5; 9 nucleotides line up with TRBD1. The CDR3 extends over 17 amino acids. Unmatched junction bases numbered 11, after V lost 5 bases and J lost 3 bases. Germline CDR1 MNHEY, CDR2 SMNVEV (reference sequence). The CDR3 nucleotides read TGTGCCAGCAGTACAACCGCCGGGACAGGGATCAATCAGCCCCAGCATTTT. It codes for CASSTTAGTGINQPQHF.

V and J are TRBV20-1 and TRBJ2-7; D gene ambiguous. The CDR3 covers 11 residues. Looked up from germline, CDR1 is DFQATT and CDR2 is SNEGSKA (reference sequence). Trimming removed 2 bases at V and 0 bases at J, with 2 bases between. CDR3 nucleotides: TGCAGTGCTAGACACTCCTACGAGCAGTACTTC. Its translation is CSARHSYEQYF.

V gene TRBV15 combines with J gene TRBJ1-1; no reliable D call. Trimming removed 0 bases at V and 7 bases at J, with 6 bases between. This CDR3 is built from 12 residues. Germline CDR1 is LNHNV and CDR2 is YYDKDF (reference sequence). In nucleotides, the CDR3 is TGTGCCACCAGCAGAGACGGGAATGAAGCTTTCTTT. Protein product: CATSRDGNEAFF.

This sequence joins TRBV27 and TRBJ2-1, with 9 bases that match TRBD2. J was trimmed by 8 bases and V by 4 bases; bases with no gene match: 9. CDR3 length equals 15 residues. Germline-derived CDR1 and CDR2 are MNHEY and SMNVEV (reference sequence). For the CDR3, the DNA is TGTGCCAGCAGTTCGGCGGGAGGGCGGGACTATGAGCAGTTCTTC. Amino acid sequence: CASSSAGGRDYEQFF.

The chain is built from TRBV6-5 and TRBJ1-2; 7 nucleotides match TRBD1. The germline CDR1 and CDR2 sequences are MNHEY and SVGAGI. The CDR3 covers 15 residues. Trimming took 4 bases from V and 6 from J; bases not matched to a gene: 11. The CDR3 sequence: CASSSPGQPGDGYTF. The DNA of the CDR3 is TGTGCCAGCAGTTCTCCGGGACAGCCCGGGGATGGCTACACCTTC.

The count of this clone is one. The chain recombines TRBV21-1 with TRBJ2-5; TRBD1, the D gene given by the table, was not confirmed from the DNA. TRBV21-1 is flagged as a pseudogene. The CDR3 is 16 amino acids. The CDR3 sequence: CASSKAPGTNQETQYF. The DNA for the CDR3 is TGTGCCAGCAGCAAAGCTCCCGGGACAAACCAAGAGACCCAGTACTTC.

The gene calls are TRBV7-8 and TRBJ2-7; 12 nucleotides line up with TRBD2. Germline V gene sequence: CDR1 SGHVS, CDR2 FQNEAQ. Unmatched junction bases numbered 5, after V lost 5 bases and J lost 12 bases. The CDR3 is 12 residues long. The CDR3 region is CASSPTSGSTYF. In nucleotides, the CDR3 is TGTGCCAGCAGCCCGACTAGCGGGAGTACGTACTTC.

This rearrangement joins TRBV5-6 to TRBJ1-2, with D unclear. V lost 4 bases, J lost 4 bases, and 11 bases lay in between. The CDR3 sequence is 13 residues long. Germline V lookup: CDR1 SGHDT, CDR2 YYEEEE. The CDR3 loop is CASSPTVPYGYTF. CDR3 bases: TGTGCCAGCAGCCCTACGGTCCCCTATGGCTACACCTTC.

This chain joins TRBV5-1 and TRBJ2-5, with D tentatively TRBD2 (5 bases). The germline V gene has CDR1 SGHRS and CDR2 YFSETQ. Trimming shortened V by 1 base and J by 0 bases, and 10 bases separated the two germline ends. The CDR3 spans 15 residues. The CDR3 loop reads CASSLWPGYQETQYF. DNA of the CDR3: TGCGCCAGCAGCTTGTGGCCGGGGTACCAAGAGACCCAGTACTTC.

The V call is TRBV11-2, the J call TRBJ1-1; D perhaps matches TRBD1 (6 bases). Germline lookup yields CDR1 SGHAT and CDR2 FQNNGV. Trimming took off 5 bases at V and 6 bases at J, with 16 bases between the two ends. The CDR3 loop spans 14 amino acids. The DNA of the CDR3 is TGTGCCAGCAGCCCTGGCCAGGGGTATTCTGAAGCTTTCTTT. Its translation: CASSPGQGYSEAFF. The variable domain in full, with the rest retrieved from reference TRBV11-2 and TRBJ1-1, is EAGVAQSPRYKIIEKRQSVAFWCNPISGHATLYWYQQILGQGPKLLIQFQNNGVVDDSQLPKDRFSAERLKGVDSTLKIQPAKLEDSAVYLCASSPGQGYSEAFFGQGTRLTVV.

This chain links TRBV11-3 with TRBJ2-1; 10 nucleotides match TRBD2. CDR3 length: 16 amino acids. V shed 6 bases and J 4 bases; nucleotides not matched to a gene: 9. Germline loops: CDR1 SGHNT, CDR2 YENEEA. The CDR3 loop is CASSREGTSEYNEQFF. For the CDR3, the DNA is TGTGCCAGCAGTAGAGAAGGGACTAGCGAGTACAATGAGCAGTTCTTC.

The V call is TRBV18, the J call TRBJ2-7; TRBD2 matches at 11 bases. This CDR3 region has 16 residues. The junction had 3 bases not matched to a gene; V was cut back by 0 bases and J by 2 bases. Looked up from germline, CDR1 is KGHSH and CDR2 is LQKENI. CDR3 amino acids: CASSPPGLAEPYEQYF. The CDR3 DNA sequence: TGTGCCAGCTCACCACCGGGACTAGCGGAACCCTACGAGCAGTACTTC.

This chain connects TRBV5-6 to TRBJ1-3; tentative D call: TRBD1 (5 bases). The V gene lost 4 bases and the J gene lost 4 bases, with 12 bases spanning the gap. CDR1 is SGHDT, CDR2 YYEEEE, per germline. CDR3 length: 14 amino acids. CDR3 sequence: CASSPARGGNTIYF. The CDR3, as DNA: TGTGCCAGCAGCCCCGCCCGGGGGGGAAACACCATATATTTT.

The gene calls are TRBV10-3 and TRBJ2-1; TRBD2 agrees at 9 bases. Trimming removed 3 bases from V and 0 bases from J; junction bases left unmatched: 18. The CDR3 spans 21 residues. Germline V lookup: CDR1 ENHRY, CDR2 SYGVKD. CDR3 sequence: CAISDLRSGRETPNSYNEQFF. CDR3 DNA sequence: TGTGCCATCAGTGACCTACGTAGCGGGAGAGAAACCCCTAACTCCTACAATGAGCAGTTCTTC.

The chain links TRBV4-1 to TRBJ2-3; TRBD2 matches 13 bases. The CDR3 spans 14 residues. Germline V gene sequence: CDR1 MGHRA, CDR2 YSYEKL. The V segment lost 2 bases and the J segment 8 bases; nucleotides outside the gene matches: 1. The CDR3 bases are TGCGCCAGCAGCCAAACTAGCGGGAGGGGTACGCAGTATTTT. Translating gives CASSQTSGRGTQYF.